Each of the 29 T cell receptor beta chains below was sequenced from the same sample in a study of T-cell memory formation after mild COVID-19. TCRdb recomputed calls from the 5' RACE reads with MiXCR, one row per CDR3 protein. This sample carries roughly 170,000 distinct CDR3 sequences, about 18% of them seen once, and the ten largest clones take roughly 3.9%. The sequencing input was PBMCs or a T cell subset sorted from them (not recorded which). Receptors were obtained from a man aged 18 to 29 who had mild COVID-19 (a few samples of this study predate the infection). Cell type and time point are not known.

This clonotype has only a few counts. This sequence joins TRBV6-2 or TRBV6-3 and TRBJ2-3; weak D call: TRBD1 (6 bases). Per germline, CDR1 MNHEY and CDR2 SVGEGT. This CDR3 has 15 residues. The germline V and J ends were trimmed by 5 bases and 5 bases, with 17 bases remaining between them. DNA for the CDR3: TGTGCCAGCAGTAGTAGACAGGTCTTGGGAGATACGCAGTATTTT. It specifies CASSSRQVLGDTQYF.

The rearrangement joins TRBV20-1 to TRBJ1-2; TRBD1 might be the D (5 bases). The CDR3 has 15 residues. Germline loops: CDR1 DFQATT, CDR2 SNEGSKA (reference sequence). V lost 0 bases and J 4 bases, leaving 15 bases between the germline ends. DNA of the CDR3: TGCAGTGCTAGAGATCCGGCAGGGAAGACCTATGGCTACACCTTC. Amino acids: CSARDPAGKTYGYTF.

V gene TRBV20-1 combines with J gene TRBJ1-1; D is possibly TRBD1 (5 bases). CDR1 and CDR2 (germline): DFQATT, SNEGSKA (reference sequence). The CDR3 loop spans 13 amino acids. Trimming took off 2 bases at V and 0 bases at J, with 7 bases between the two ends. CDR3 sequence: CSARRGVNTEAFF. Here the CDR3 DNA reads TGCAGTGCTAGACGGGGGGTGAACACTGAAGCTTTCTTT.

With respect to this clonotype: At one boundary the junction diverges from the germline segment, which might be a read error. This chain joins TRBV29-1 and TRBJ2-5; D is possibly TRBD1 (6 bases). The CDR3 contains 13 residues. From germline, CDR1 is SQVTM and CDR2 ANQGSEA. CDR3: CSVAYRDQETQYF. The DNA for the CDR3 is TGCAGCGTCGCATACAGGGATCAAGAGACACAGTACTTC.

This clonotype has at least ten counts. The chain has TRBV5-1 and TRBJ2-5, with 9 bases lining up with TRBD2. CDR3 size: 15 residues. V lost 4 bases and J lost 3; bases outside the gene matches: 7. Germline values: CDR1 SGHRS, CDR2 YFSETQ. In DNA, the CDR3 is TGCGCCAGCAGCCCCCCCGTAGCGGGGGAAGAGACCCAGTACTTC. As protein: CASSPPVAGEETQYF.

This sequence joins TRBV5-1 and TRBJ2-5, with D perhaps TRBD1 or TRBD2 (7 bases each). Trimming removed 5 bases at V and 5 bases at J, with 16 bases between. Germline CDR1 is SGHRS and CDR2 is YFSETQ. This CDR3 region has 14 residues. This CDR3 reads CASRMPGGAETQYF. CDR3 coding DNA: TGCGCCAGCAGGATGCCAGGGGGGGCGGAGACCCAGTACTTC.

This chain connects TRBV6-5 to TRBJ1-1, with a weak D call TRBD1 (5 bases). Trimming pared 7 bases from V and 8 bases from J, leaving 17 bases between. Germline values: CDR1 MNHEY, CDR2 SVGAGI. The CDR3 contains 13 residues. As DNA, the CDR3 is TGTGCCAGCATCCCCCAGCGTCGGGGGGAAGCTTTCTTT. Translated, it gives CASIPQRRGEAFF.

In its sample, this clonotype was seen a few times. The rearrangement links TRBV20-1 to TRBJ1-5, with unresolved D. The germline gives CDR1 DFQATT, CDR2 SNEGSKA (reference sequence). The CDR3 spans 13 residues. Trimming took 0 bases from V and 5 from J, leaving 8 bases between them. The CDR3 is CSAREVSYQPQHF. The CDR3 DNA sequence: TGCAGTGCTAGAGAGGTCAGCTATCAGCCCCAGCATTTT.

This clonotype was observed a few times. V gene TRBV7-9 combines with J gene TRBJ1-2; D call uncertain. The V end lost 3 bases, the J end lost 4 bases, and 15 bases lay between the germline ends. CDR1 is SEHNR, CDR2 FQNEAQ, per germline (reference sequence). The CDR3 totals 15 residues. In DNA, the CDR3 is TGTGCCAGCAGCTTTGAGCGCGGGGTACCCTATGGCTACACCTTC. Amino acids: CASSFERGVPYGYTF.

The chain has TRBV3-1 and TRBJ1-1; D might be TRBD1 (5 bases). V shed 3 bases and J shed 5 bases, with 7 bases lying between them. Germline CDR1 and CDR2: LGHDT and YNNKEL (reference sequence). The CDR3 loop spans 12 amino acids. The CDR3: CASSQGLTEAFF. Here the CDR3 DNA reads TGTGCCAGCAGCCAGGGACTGACTGAAGCTTTCTTT.

The DNA for the CDR3 is TGTGCCAGCAGCTTAGGCAGGGTGGGGAACACTGAAGCTTTCTTT. It codes for CASSLGRVGNTEAFF. The genes are TRBV7-9 and TRBJ1-1; maybe TRBD1 (5 bases). The CDR3 contains 15 residues. Germline CDR1 is SEHNR and CDR2 is FQNEAQ (reference sequence). Trimming left V 1 base short and J 1 base short, with 10 bases between.

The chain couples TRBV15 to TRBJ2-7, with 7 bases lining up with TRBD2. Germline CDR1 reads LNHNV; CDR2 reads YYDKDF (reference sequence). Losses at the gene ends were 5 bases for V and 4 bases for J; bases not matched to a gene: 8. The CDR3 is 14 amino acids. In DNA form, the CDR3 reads TGTGCCACCAGCGGGGGGGGAGATCGTTACGAGCAGTACTTC. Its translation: CATSGGGDRYEQYF.

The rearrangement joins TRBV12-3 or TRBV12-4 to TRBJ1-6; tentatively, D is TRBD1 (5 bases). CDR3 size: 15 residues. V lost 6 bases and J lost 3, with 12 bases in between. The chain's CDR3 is CASSPRTNYNSPLHF. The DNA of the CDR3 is TGTGCCAGCAGCCCCCGGACAAACTATAATTCACCCCTCCACTTT.

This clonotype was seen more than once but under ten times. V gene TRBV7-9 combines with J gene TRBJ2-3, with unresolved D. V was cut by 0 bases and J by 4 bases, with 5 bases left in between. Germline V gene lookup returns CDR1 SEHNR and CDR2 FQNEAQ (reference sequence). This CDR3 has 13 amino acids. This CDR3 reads CASSLAQPDTQYF. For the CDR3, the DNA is TGTGCCAGCAGCTTAGCACAGCCAGATACGCAGTATTTT. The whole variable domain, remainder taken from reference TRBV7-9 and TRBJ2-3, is DTGVSQNPRHKITKRGQNVTFRCDPISEHNRLYWYRQTLGQGPEFLTYFQNEAQLEKSRLLSDRFSAERPKGSFSTLEIQRTEQGDSAMYLCASSLAQPDTQYFGPGTRLTVL.

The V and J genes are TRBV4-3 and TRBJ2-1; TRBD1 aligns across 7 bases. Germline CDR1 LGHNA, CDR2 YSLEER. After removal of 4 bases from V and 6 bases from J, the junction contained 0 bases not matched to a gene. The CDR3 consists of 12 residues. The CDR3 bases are TGCGCCAGCAGCCGGGACAGCAATGAGCAGTTCTTC. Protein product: CASSRDSNEQFF.

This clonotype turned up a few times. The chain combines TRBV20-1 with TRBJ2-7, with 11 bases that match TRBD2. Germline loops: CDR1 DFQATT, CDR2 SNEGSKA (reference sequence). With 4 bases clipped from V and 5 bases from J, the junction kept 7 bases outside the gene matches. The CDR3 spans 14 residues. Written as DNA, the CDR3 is TGCAGTGCTATCCTAGCGGGGGGAAGGAACGAGCAGTACTTC. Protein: CSAILAGGRNEQYF.

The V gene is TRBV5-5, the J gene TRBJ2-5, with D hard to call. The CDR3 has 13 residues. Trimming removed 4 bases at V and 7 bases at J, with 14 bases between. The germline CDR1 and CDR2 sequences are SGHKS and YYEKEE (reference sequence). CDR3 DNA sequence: TGTGCCAGCAGCCCCGAGGTGTCGGGGACCCAGTACTTC. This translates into CASSPEVSGTQYF.

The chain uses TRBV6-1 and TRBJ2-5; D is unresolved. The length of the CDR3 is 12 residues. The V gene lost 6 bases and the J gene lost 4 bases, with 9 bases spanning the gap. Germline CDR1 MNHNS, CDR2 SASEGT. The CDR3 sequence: CASSAESETQYF. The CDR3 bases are TGTGCCAGCAGCGCGGAATCAGAGACCCAGTACTTC.

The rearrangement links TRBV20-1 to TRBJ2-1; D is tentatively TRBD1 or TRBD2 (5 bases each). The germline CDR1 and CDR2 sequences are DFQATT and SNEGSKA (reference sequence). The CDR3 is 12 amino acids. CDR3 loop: CRTGTDNNEQFF. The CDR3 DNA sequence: TGCAGGACCGGGACGGATAACAATGAGCAGTTCTTC.

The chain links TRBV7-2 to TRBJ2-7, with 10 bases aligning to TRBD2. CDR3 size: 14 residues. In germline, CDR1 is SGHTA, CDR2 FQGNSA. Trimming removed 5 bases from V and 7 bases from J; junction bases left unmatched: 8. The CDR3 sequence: CASSLLAGEWEQYF. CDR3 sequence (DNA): TGTGCCAGCAGCCTCCTAGCGGGGGAGTGGGAGCAGTACTTC.

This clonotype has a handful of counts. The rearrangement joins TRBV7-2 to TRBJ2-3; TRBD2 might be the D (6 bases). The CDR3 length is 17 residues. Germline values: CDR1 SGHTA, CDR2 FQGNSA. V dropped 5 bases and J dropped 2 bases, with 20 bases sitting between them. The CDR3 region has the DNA TGTGCCAGCAGCCCAGCCCGCACGGGGGTCGCCACAGATACGCAGTATTTT. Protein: CASSPARTGVATDTQYF.

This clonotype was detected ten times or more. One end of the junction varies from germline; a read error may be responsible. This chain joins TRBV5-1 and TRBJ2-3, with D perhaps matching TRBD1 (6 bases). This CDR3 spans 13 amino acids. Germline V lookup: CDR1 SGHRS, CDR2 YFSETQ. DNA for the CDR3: TGCGCCACCAGCCCCAGGGGCTTGGATACGCAGTATTTT. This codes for CATSPRGLDTQYF.

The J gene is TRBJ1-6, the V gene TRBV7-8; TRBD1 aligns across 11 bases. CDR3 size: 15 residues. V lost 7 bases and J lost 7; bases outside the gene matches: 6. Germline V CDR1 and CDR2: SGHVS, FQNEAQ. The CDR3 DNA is TGTGCCAGCACTCAAAGGGACAGGGGGAATTCACCCCTCCACTTT. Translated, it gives CASTQRDRGNSPLHF.

The CDR3 DNA reads TGTGCCAGCTCACCTACGAACACTGAAGCTTTCTTT. This encodes CASSPTNTEAFF. V and J are TRBV18 and TRBJ1-1, with unresolved D. Trimming took 3 bases from V and 1 from J, leaving 3 bases between them. From germline, CDR1 is KGHSH and CDR2 LQKENI. The length of the CDR3 is 12 residues.

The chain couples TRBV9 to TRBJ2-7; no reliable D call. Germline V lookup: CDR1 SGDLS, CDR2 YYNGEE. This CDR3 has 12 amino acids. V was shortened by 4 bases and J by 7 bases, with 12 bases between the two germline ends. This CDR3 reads CASSPQRGEQYF. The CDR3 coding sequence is TGTGCCAGCAGCCCACAACGCGGTGAGCAGTACTTC.

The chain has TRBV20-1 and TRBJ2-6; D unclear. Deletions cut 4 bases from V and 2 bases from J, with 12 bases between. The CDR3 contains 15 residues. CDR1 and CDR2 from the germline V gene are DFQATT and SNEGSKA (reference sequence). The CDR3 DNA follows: TGCAGTGCTATCAACATCGGACCTGGGGCCAACGTCCTGACTTTC. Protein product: CSAINIGPGANVLTF.

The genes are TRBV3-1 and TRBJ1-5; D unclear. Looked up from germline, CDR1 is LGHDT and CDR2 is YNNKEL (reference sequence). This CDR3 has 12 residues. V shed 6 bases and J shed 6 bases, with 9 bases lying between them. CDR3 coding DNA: TGTGCCAGCAGTCGAATTGGTCAGCCCCAGCATTTT. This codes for CASSRIGQPQHF.

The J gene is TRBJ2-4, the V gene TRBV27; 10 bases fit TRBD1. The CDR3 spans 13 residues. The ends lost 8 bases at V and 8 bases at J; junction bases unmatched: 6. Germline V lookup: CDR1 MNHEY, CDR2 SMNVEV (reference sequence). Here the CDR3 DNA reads TGTGCCAGCCACGGACAGGGGGGGGACATTCAGTACTTC. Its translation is CASHGQGGDIQYF.

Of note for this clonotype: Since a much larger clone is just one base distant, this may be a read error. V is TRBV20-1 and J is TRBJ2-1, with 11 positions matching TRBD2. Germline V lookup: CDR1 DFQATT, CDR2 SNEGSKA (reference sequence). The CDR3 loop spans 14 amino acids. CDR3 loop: CSVLSGGAYNERFF. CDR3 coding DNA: TGCAGTGTTCTTAGCGGGGGGGCCTACAATGAGCGGTTCTTC.